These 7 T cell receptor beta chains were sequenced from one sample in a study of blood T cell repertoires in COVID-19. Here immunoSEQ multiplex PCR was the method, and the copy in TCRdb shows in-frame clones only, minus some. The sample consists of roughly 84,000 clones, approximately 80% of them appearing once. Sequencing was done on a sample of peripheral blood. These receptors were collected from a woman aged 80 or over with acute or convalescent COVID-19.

The CDR3 loop reads CASSKRDREAFF. The DNA of the CDR3 is TGTGCCAGCAGCAAACGGGACAGGGAAGCTTTCTTT. The genes are TRBV6-2 or TRBV6-3 and TRBJ1-1; 8 bases match TRBD1. Germline trimming cut 6 bases from V and 8 bases from J; bases unmatched to any gene: 5. The CDR3 runs 12 residues. CDR1 MNHEY and CDR2 SVGEGT come from the germline V gene.

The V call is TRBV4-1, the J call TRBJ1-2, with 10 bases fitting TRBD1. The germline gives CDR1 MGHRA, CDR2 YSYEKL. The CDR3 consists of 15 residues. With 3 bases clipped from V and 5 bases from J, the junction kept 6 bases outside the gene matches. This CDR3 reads CASSQGQGIEYGYTF. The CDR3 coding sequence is TGCGCCAGCAGCCAGGGACAGGGGATTGAGTATGGCTACACCTTC.

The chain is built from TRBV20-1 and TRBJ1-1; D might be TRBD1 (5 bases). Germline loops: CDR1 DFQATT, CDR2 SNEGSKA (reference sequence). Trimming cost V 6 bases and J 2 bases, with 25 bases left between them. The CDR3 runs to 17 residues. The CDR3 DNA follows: TGCAGTGCCAGTCCGCTGGGCAGGGAAAGAACTAACACTGAAGCTTTCTTT. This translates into CSASPLGRERTNTEAFF.

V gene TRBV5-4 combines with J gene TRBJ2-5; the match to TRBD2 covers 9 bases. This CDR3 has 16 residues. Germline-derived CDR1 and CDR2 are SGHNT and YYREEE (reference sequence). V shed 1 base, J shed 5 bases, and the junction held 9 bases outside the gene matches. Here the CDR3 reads CASSLPSAGGSETQYF. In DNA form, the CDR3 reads TGTGCCAGCAGCTTGCCTTCGGCGGGGGGGAGCGAGACCCAGTACTTC.

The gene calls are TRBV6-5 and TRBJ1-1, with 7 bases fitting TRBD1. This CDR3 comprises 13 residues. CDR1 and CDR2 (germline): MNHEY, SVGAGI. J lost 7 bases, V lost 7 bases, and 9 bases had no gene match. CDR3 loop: CASTNDRVGEAFF. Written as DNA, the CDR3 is TGTGCCAGCACCAACGACAGGGTTGGTGAAGCTTTCTTT.

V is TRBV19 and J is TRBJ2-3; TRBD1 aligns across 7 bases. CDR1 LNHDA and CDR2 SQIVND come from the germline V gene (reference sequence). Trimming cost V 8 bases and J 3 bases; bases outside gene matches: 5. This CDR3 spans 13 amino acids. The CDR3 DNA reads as TGTGCCAGTTCCCAGGGGGTTACAGATACGCAGTATTTT. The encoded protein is CASSQGVTDTQYF.

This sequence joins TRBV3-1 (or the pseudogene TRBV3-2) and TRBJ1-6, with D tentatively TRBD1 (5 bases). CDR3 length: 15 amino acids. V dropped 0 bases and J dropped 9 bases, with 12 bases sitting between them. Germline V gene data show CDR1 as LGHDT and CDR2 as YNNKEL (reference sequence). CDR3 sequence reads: CASSQEGGAGSPLHF. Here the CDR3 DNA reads TGTGCCAGCAGCCAAGAGGGAGGGGCGGGTTCACCCCTCCACTTT.